The T cell receptor (beta chain) under discussion was sequenced for a study of OX40 agonist ivuxolimab in advanced cancers. The overall study: Administration of intravenous ivuxolimab to patients occurred every 2 weeks at 0.01 to 10 mg/kg.

The germline V gene has CDR1 MDHEN and CDR2 SYDVKM. Trimming left V 8 bases short and J 1 base short, with 12 bases between. This CDR3 has 13 amino acids. TCRdb's table, derived via immunoSEQ multiplex PCR, lists solely in-frame clones and lacks some. The sample carries about 60,000 clones, roughly 89% recorded once. The clonotype was recovered from an adult with an advanced solid tumor such as melanoma, head and neck, liver or kidney cancer. The chain employs TRBV28 and TRBJ2-7; tentatively, D is TRBD2 (7 bases). The source was CD4+ or CD8+ T cells sorted from blood, collected in a trial of the OX40 agonist ivuxolimab. The CDR3 DNA reads as TGTGCCAGCGGGGGAGGGGGTTCCTACGAGCAGTACTTC. It codes for CASGGGGSYEQYF.